The 27 T cell receptor beta chains reported below all come from one sample, sequenced in a study of CD8+CD57+ T cells in acquired aplastic anemia. Patients picked for sequencing had shown CD8+CD57+ cell expansion detected by flow cytometry. Profiles of TCR beta VDJ and CDR3 were generated from a genomic DNA template. One entry per CDR3 protein, called by TCRdb with MiXCR from the reads. The data show 200,000 or so distinct CDR3 sequences, roughly 60% seen once. Sequenced sample: sorted CD4+, CD8+, or CD8+CD57+ T cells (not recorded which) from PBMCs. These receptor sequences come from a human donor with aplastic anemia.

The chain combines TRBV10-3 with TRBJ2-7; TRBD2 aligns across 12 bases. Germline V gives CDR1 ENHRY, CDR2 SYGVKD. This CDR3 region has 14 residues. V lost 2 bases and J lost 5; bases outside the gene matches: 1. Here the CDR3 DNA reads TGTGCCATCAGTGAGAGGACTAGCGGGAACGAGCAGTACTTC. Translation: CAISERTSGNEQYF.

This clonotype has more than one count but fewer than ten. The chain uses TRBV10-3 and TRBJ2-1; D may match TRBD1 or TRBD2 (5 bases each). CDR3 length: 15 amino acids. V was trimmed by 3 bases and J by 5 bases, leaving 14 bases between them. Germline CDR1 and CDR2: ENHRY and SYGVKD. The CDR3: CAISEKLGDHNEQFF. CDR3 nucleotide sequence: TGTGCCATCAGTGAAAAACTAGGGGACCACAATGAGCAGTTCTTC.

The chain combines TRBV2 with TRBJ1-4; D is perhaps TRBD1 (5 bases). V lost 6 bases to trimming and J lost 7 bases, with 9 bases between them. This CDR3 has 12 amino acids. Per germline, CDR1 SNHLY and CDR2 FYNNEI. The CDR3 protein is CASRRDGEKLFF. Here the CDR3 DNA reads TGTGCCAGCAGAAGGGACGGTGAAAAACTGTTTTTT. Combining the CDR3 with reference TRBV2 and TRBJ1-4 gives the whole variable domain EPEVTQTPSHQVTQMGQEVILRCVPISNHLYFYWYRQILGQKVEFLVSFYNNEISEKSEIFDDQFSVERPDGSNFTLKIRSTKLEDSAMYFCASRRDGEKLFFGSGTQLSVL.

The chain carries TRBV7-2 and TRBJ1-2, with D hard to call. CDR1 and CDR2 (germline): SGHTA, FQGNSA. The V and J ends lost 4 bases and 5 bases respectively, with 14 bases between them. This CDR3 comprises 14 residues. This chain's CDR3 is CASSSPQINYGYTF. Written as DNA, the CDR3 is TGTGCCAGCAGCTCCCCGCAGATCAATTATGGCTACACCTTC.

This clonotype came up a few times. The rearrangement uses TRBV24-1 and TRBJ2-7; a weak D match, TRBD2 (6 bases). The CDR3 covers 17 residues. CDR1 and CDR2 (germline): KGHDR, SFDVKD. The ends were cut back, 3 bases at V and 0 bases at J, with 17 bases in the middle. Written as DNA, the CDR3 is TGTGCCACCAGTGATATTCTGACCGGGGGAAGCTCCTACGAGCAGTACTTC. Residues: CATSDILTGGSSYEQYF.

The chain uses TRBV2 and TRBJ1-5; TRBD1 might be the D (6 bases). The length of the CDR3 is 11 residues. Trimming stripped 6 bases from V and 11 bases from J, with 11 bases between. Per the germline V gene, CDR1 is SNHLY and CDR2 is FYNNEI. CDR3 loop: CASREGETQHF. CDR3 nucleotides: TGTGCCAGCAGGGAGGGGGAGACCCAGCATTTT.

The sample holds a few counts of this clonotype. The CDR3 DNA reads TGTGCCAGTAGTATTGACGGGAGGACAGGGGAGACCCAGTACTTC. Residues: CASSIDGRTGETQYF. This chain connects TRBV19 to TRBJ2-5; D is possibly TRBD1 (8 bases). The CDR3 loop spans 15 amino acids. Germline V CDR1 and CDR2: LNHDA, SQIVND (reference sequence). The ends were cut back, 3 bases at V and 5 bases at J, with 16 bases in the middle. The entire variable domain, with the rest obtained from reference TRBV19 and TRBJ2-5, is as follows: DGGITQSPKYLFRKEGQNVTLSCEQNLNHDAMYWYRQDPGQGLRLIYYSQIVNDFQKGDIAEGYSVSREKKESFPLTVTSAQKNPTAFYLCASSIDGRTGETQYFGPGTRLLVL.

The rearrangement links TRBV9 to TRBJ2-3; D perhaps matches TRBD2 (7 bases). V lost 1 base and J 5 bases, leaving 17 bases between the germline ends. Germline CDR1 and CDR2: SGDLS and YYNGEE. This CDR3 contains 16 residues. This CDR3 reads CASSVSTSRGGDTQYF. CDR3 nucleotides: TGTGCCAGCAGCGTATCGACTAGCAGAGGGGGAGATACGCAGTATTTT.

This clonotype was found a few times. V usage is TRBV24-1 and J usage is TRBJ2-5, with D perhaps matching TRBD1 (5 bases). Germline lookup yields CDR1 KGHDR and CDR2 SFDVKD. The V end was cut by 1 base, the J end by 11 bases, with 10 bases between. The CDR3 covers 12 residues. This CDR3 is CATSDLAGQQYF. CDR3 DNA sequence: TGTGCCACCAGTGATTTAGCCGGACAACAGTACTTC.

This clonotype was observed a handful of times. This may be a read error: a much more frequent sequence differs by one nucleotide. The chain is built from TRBV9 and TRBJ2-1; 9 nucleotides align to TRBD2. V lost 4 bases and J lost 8; bases outside the gene matches: 13. This CDR3 is built from 16 residues. Germline V CDR1 and CDR2: SGDLS, YYNGEE. CDR3 nucleotide sequence: TGTGCCAGCAGCTCTAGGACTGGCGGGGGGGCGGATGAGCAGTTCTTC. This gives the protein CASSSRTGGGADEQFF.

Turning to this clonotype: The junction does not match germline at one end; this may be a read error. The chain carries TRBV5-1 and TRBJ2-1; TRBD1 agrees at 10 bases. This CDR3 comprises 15 residues. Per germline, CDR1 SGHRS and CDR2 YFSETQ. The CDR3 protein is CASSLLGQGLNEQFF. As DNA, the CDR3 is TGTGCCAGCAGCCTCCTGGGACAGGGGTTGAATGAGCAGTTCTTC.

V is TRBV15 and J is TRBJ2-1; 10 positions agree with TRBD2. V was clipped by 3 bases and J by 5 bases; unmatched bases: 7. There are 16 residues in the CDR3. Per the germline V gene, CDR1 is LNHNV and CDR2 is YYDKDF (reference sequence). The CDR3 reads CATSSSLAGIDNEQFF. CDR3 coding DNA: TGTGCCACCAGCAGCTCACTAGCGGGGATCGACAATGAGCAGTTCTTC.

The sample holds one count of this clonotype. V usage is TRBV7-3 and J usage is TRBJ2-7; a weak D match, TRBD1 (6 bases). The V end was cut by 5 bases, the J end by 5 bases, with 19 bases between. This CDR3 comprises 15 residues. The germline V gene has CDR1 SGHTA and CDR2 FQGTGA. This chain's CDR3 is CASSQVAGQSDEQYF. CDR3 DNA: TGTGCCAGCAGCCAAGTAGCCGGACAGTCGGACGAGCAGTACTTC.

This CDR3 reads CATSDFSASNEQFF. The CDR3 DNA follows: TGTGCCACCAGTGATTTTTCGGCAAGCAATGAGCAGTTCTTC. This chain links TRBV24-1 with TRBJ2-1; no clear D gene. The CDR3 contains 14 residues. Germline V gives CDR1 KGHDR, CDR2 SFDVKD. The germline V and J ends were trimmed by 1 base and 6 bases, with 9 bases remaining between them.

This clonotype was found many times. The chain links TRBV12-5 to TRBJ2-3; TRBD1 matches 11 bases. The CDR3 has 15 amino acids. Germline trimming cut 5 bases from V and 5 bases from J; bases unmatched to any gene: 6. Germline V CDR1 and CDR2: LGHNT, FRNRAP. Here the CDR3 DNA reads TGTGCTAGTGGTCTAGGACAGGGGGCGATAGATACGCAGTATTTT. Translating it yields CASGLGQGAIDTQYF.

The chain combines TRBV2 with TRBJ2-5; tentatively, D is TRBD1 (5 bases). Trimming took off 7 bases at V and 5 bases at J, with 11 bases between the two ends. CDR1 is SNHLY, CDR2 FYNNEI, per germline. CDR3 length equals 12 residues. CDR3 in amino acids: CASNGAGETQYF. As DNA, the CDR3 is TGTGCCAGCAATGGCGCAGGGGAGACCCAGTACTTC.

This sequence joins TRBV2 and TRBJ2-3; no definite D call. The CDR3 covers 13 residues. Trimming stripped 10 bases from V and 10 bases from J, with 21 bases between. Germline V gives CDR1 SNHLY, CDR2 FYNNEI. The CDR3 loop is CATTSVEEEAQYF. CDR3 DNA sequence: TGTGCCACCACCTCCGTCGAAGAAGAGGCGCAGTATTTT.

This clonotype was seen a few times. The gene calls are TRBV10-2 and TRBJ1-1; no definite D call. The V and J ends lost 2 bases and 0 bases respectively, with 4 bases between them. CDR3 length equals 13 residues. CDR1 and CDR2 from the germline V gene are WSHSY and SAAADI. The CDR3 sequence: CASSEDMNTEAFF. CDR3 coding DNA: TGCGCCAGCAGTGAGGACATGAACACTGAAGCTTTCTTT.

V gene TRBV12-3 or TRBV12-4 combines with J gene TRBJ2-3; TRBD2 aligns across 10 bases. The V and J ends lost 5 bases and 2 bases, in that order; junction bases with no gene match: 13. CDR3 size: 18 residues. CDR3 nucleotides: TGTGCCAGCAGTATTATAGCGGGGGGCCCGAAGGCCACAGATACGCAGTATTTT. Protein sequence: CASSIIAGGPKATDTQYF.

The chain joins TRBV24-1 to TRBJ2-1; 11 bases align to TRBD2. V shed 6 bases and J 0 bases; nucleotides not matched to a gene: 12. The CDR3 has 19 residues. Germline CDR1 reads KGHDR; CDR2 reads SFDVKD. The CDR3 region has the DNA TGTGCCACCAGTAAATTGGCGCTAGCGGGAGGCCACTCCTACAATGAGCAGTTCTTC. Translating gives CATSKLALAGGHSYNEQFF.

This clonotype was observed once. Because the CDR3 is missing its conserved closing phenylalanine or tryptophan, this is likely a read error. V usage is TRBV9 and J usage is TRBJ1-6; the match to TRBD1 covers 10 bases. The CDR3 is made up of 16 amino acids. Germline V lookup: CDR1 SGDLS, CDR2 YYNGEE. With 0 bases clipped from V and 10 bases from J, the junction kept 7 bases outside the gene matches. The CDR3 region has the DNA TGTGCCAGCAGCGTAGGGGGGACAGGGGTAGGCTCACCCCTCCACTTA. This sequence encodes CASSVGGTGVGSPLHL.

The chain recombines TRBV19 with TRBJ2-7, with D tentatively TRBD2 (6 bases). V was shortened by 4 bases and J by 4 bases, with 14 bases between the two germline ends. Germline-derived CDR1 and CDR2 are LNHDA and SQIVND (reference sequence). The CDR3 length is 14 residues. The chain's CDR3 is CASSTGTPPYEQYF. The CDR3 DNA is TGTGCCAGTAGTACCGGGACTCCCCCGTACGAGCAGTACTTC.

Regarding this clonotype: This may be a read error, as it is one base from a much larger clone. The CDR3 protein is CASGRGPSCEQYF. The CDR3 DNA reads as TGTGCCAGCGGCAGGGGGCCAAGCTGCGAGCAGTACTTC. The chain recombines TRBV27 with TRBJ2-7; 8 positions agree with TRBD1. The V and J ends lost 8 bases and 6 bases, in that order; junction bases with no gene match: 9. CDR3 length: 13 amino acids. In germline, CDR1 is MNHEY, CDR2 SMNVEV (reference sequence).

In DNA, the CDR3 is TGCAGTGCTAGGGTTAGCGGAACGAACACCGGGGAGCTGTTTTTT. Translation gives CSARVSGTNTGELFF. This sequence joins TRBV20-1 and TRBJ2-2, with D maybe TRBD2 (6 bases). Germline V gives CDR1 DFQATT, CDR2 SNEGSKA (reference sequence). The CDR3 is 15 amino acids. V lost 3 bases and J 0 bases, leaving 11 bases between the germline ends.

This chain links TRBV19 with TRBJ1-1; D not resolved. The CDR3 length is 13 residues. Trimming removed 4 bases from V and 4 bases from J, with 10 bases in between. Germline CDR1 and CDR2: LNHDA and SQIVND (reference sequence). CDR3 region: CASSTLEGTEAFF. The DNA of the CDR3 is TGTGCCAGTAGTACTCTCGAAGGCACTGAAGCTTTCTTT.

This clonotype was found many times. The rearrangement joins TRBV6-5 to TRBJ1-1; D is ambiguous. V was pared by 6 bases and J by 7 bases, with 15 bases between. The germline CDR1 and CDR2 sequences are MNHEY and SVGAGI. The CDR3 runs to 13 residues. The CDR3 spells CASSPLRGSEAFF. The CDR3 DNA is TGTGCCAGCAGCCCCCTTCGGGGAAGTGAAGCTTTCTTT.

The chain uses TRBV7-8 and TRBJ1-5; D is unclear. The germline V and J ends were trimmed by 0 bases and 5 bases, with 8 bases remaining between them. The CDR3 sequence is 14 residues long. The germline CDR1 and CDR2 sequences are SGHVS and FQNEAQ. CDR3 sequence: CASSLAGVYQPQHF. In DNA, the CDR3 is TGTGCCAGCAGCTTAGCGGGAGTTTATCAGCCCCAGCATTTT.